Ten or more counts support the clone carrying this TCR beta chain. Its target is unknown. CDR3 length equals 14 residues. J gave up 0 bases and V 7 bases, and 8 bases lay outside the gene matches. The germline V gene has CDR1 SQVTM and CDR2 ANQGSEA. Unique molecular identifiers featured in how the TCRbeta library was prepared. TCRdb ran MiXCR on the PCR reads and lists one entry per CDR3 protein. The sample has hundreds of thousands of distinct CDR3 sequences; less than 15% are singletons. These data belong to a study of T-cell reconstitution after alpha-beta-depleted transplantation in children. Study-level points and caveats: It was reported that alpha-beta T cells came from several hundred expanded graft clones (about two months after transplant). T-cell counts and diversity were attributed mostly to newly produced T cells one year after transplant.

V is TRBV29-1 and J is TRBJ2-5; 7 bases are shared with TRBD2. This specimen consisted of PBMCs, obtained before TCRalphabeta/CD19-depleted stem cell transplant. The clonotype was recovered from a girl aged 2 to 10 with congenital amegakaryocytic thrombocytopenia, due to receive a stem cell transplant. The CDR3 loop is CSARLAEYQETQYF. The CDR3, as DNA: TGCAGCGCTCGACTAGCAGAGTACCAAGAGACCCAGTACTTC.